This T cell receptor beta chain was observed in a study of CD8+ T cells in alopecia areata. Following RNA extraction, reverse transcription yielded cDNA that acted as the sequencing template. Only in-frame clones appear in the TCRdb table, and some are missing; sequencing was by immunoSEQ multiplex PCR. This sample has fewer than 110,000 clones, with around three fifths found just once. PBMCs, the starting material, were the source of sorted CD4+ and CD8+ T cells. Between the trimmed V and J ends, which lost 4 bases and 5 bases, there was a span of 15 bases. Germline CDR1 is GTSNPN and CDR2 is SVGIG (reference sequence). The CDR3 consists of 13 residues. This clone was counted between two and nine times.

Sequenced material: CD4+ T cells sorted from blood. This receptor was obtained from a human donor in good health. The chain carries TRBV30 and TRBJ2-7; perhaps TRBD1 as D (6 bases). Written as DNA, the CDR3 is TGTGCCTGGATCCCCCGGGACACCAACGAGCAGTACTTC. Encoded protein: CAWIPRDTNEQYF. Using reference TRBV30 and TRBJ2-7 for the parts outside the CDR3, the full variable domain is SQTIHQWPATLVQPVGSPLSLECTVEGTSNPNLYWYRQAAGRGLQLLFYSVGIGQISSEVPQNLSASRPQDRQFILSSKKLLLSDSGFYLCAWIPRDTNEQYFGPGTRLTVT.